The 13 T cell receptor beta chains given below trace back to one sample, sequenced in a study of graft-versus-host responses after intestinal transplantation. The method was immunoSEQ multiplex PCR; TCRdb's version includes in-frame clones alone and lacks a portion of them. The table lists tens of thousands of clones, 90% to 95% of them singletons. These receptors lack a known antigen. This specimen consisted of unstimulated CD8+ T cells sorted from spleen or lymph node cells, obtained before intestinal transplant. The source is a human donor who received an intestinal transplant.

The chain employs TRBV7-2 and TRBJ2-7; tentatively, D is TRBD1 (5 bases). Germline V gene sequence: CDR1 SGHTA, CDR2 FQGNSA. Trimming shortened V by 4 bases and J by 5 bases, and 18 bases separated the two germline ends. The CDR3 runs to 15 residues. The CDR3 loop reads CASSYDSRAFDEQYF. In DNA, the CDR3 is TGTGCCAGCAGCTACGACTCCAGGGCCTTCGACGAGCAGTACTTC.

The chain links TRBV2 to TRBJ1-6; 11 bases are shared with TRBD1. Per germline, CDR1 SNHLY and CDR2 FYNNEI. This CDR3 is 15 amino acids long. V trimming: 7 bases; J trimming: 6 bases; junction bases outside the gene matches: 5. The CDR3 DNA follows: TGTGCCAGCACTGGACAGGGGGCCTTTAATTCACCCCTCCACTTT. Its translation is CASTGQGAFNSPLHF.

This rearrangement joins TRBV5-5 to TRBJ1-5; a possible D gene is TRBD1 (6 bases). The CDR3 is 14 amino acids. Trimming pared 3 bases from V and 3 bases from J, leaving 10 bases between. CDR1 is SGHKS and CDR2 is YYEKEE in the germline V gene (reference sequence). This chain's CDR3 is CASSSGVYNQPQHF. The CDR3 coding sequence is TGTGCCAGCAGCTCAGGGGTCTACAATCAGCCCCAGCATTTT.

V is TRBV5-8 and J is TRBJ2-7; D is ambiguous. Germline V gene data show CDR1 as SGHTS and CDR2 as YDEGEE. The CDR3 sequence is 12 residues long. The germline V and J ends were trimmed by 6 bases and 5 bases, with 12 bases remaining between them. The CDR3 loop is CASNLLYHEQYF. As DNA, the CDR3 is TGTGCCAGCAACCTATTATACCACGAGCAGTACTTC. The variable domain in full, with the rest retrieved from reference TRBV5-8 and TRBJ2-7, is EAGVTQSPTHLIKTRGQQATLRCSPISGHTSVYWYQQALGLGLQFLLWYDEGEERNRGNFPPRFSGRQFPNYSSELNVNALELEDSALYLCASNLLYHEQYFGPGTRLTVT.

The chain is built from TRBV6-6 and TRBJ2-7; no firm D call. CDR1 MNHNY and CDR2 SVGAGI come from the germline V gene (reference sequence). The V gene lost 1 base and the J gene lost 3 bases, with 10 bases spanning the gap. The CDR3 contains 14 residues. CDR3 in DNA: TGTGCCAGCAGTTACTTTTCCCCCGGCTACGAGCAGTACTTC. It codes for CASSYFSPGYEQYF.

The rearrangement links TRBV9 to TRBJ2-1, with D maybe TRBD2 (6 bases). Between the trimmed V and J ends, which lost 0 bases and 9 bases, there was a span of 13 bases. Germline loops: CDR1 SGDLS, CDR2 YYNGEE. The CDR3 contains 14 residues. The CDR3 is CASSVARLDPEQFF. The CDR3 DNA reads TGTGCCAGCAGCGTAGCCCGACTAGACCCTGAGCAGTTCTTC.

V and J are TRBV2 and TRBJ2-4, with a possible D match to TRBD1 (6 bases). The germline gives CDR1 SNHLY, CDR2 FYNNEI. Trimming cost V 5 bases and J 0 bases, with 14 bases left between them. The CDR3 is 16 residues long. CDR3 protein: CASSFPRGTAKNIQYF. CDR3 bases: TGTGCCAGCAGTTTCCCCAGGGGTACAGCCAAAAACATTCAGTACTTC.

V is TRBV16 and J is TRBJ2-5; 10 bases line up with TRBD1. In germline, CDR1 is KGHSY, CDR2 FQNENV. This CDR3 comprises 15 residues. Unmatched junction bases numbered 2, after V lost 0 bases and J lost 4 bases. This CDR3 reads CASSQSRTGGETQYF. Here the CDR3 DNA reads TGTGCCAGCAGCCAATCCAGGACAGGGGGAGAGACCCAGTACTTC.

The chain carries TRBV5-1 and TRBJ1-2; 7 nucleotides match TRBD1. V dropped 2 bases and J dropped 0; count of bases not matched to a gene: 7. The V gene's germline CDR1 is SGHRS and CDR2 YFSETQ. This CDR3 comprises 16 residues. CDR3 coding DNA: TGCGCCAGCAGCTTAGGACAGGATCTAGCTAACTATGGCTACACCTTC. This gives the protein CASSLGQDLANYGYTF.

CDR3 sequence (DNA): TGTGCCAGCAGTTTGCAGGGAGGGGGTTGGTGGAGTGGCTACACCTTC. The encoded protein is CASSLQGGGWWSGYTF. This chain uses TRBV28 with TRBJ1-2; D perhaps matches TRBD1 (6 bases). CDR3 length: 16 residues. CDR1 and CDR2 from the germline V gene are MDHEN and SYDVKM. V was trimmed by 3 bases and J by 7 bases, leaving 21 bases between them.

V usage is TRBV27 and J usage is TRBJ1-5; D call uncertain. With 3 bases removed from V and 4 bases from J, the gap between germline ends came to 7 bases. The CDR3 is 13 residues long. CDR1 is MNHEY, CDR2 SMNVEV, per germline (reference sequence). CDR3 DNA sequence: TGTGCCAGCAGTTTGGCAGTTAATCAGCCCCAGCATTTT. Translated: CASSLAVNQPQHF.

The rearrangement uses TRBV27 and TRBJ2-5; a possible D gene is TRBD2 (5 bases). V was trimmed by 4 bases and J by 5 bases, leaving 23 bases between them. The germline CDR1 and CDR2 sequences are MNHEY and SMNVEV (reference sequence). This CDR3 has 17 amino acids. The chain's CDR3 is CASSSLWVRGGAETQYF. The CDR3 nucleotides read TGTGCCAGCAGTTCTCTGTGGGTCAGAGGAGGAGCGGAGACCCAGTACTTC.

The chain carries TRBV15 and TRBJ1-2, with 7 bases lining up with TRBD1. This CDR3 contains 15 residues. With V trimmed by 0 bases and J by 5 bases, 6 bases remained unmatched. The germline CDR1 and CDR2 sequences are LNHNV and YYDKDF (reference sequence). CDR3 nucleotides: TGTGCCACCAGCAGAGATCGGGACAGTGGGTATGGCTACACCTTC. Translation gives CATSRDRDSGYGYTF.